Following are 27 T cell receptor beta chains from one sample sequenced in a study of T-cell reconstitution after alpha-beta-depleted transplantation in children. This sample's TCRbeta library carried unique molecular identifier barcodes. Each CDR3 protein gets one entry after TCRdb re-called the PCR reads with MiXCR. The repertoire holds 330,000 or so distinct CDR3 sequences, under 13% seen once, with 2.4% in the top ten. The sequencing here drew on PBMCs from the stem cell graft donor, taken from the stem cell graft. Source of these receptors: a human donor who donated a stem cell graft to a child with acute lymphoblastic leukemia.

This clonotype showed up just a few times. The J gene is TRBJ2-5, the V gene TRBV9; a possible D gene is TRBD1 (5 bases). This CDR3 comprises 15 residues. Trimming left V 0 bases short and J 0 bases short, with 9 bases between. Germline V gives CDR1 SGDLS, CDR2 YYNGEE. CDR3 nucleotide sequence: TGTGCCAGCAGCGTAGAGGCGACAGACCAAGAGACCCAGTACTTC. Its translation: CASSVEATDQETQYF.

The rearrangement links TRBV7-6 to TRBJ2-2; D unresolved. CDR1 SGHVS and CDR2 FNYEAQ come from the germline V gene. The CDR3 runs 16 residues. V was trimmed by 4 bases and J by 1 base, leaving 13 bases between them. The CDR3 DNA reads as TGTGCCAGCAGCTCCCAGACTTTACAGAACACCGGGGAGCTGTTTTTT. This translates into CASSSQTLQNTGELFF.

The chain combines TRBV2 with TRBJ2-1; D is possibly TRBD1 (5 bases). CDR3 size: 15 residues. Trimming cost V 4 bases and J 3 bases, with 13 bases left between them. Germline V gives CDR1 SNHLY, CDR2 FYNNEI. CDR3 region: CASSAQQGRYNEQFF. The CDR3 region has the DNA TGTGCCAGCAGTGCCCAGCAGGGTCGCTACAATGAGCAGTTCTTC.

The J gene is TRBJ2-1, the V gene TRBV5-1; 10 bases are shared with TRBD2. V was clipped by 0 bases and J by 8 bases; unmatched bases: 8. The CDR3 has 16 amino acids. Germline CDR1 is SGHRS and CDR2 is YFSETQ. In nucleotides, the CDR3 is TGCGCCAGCAGCTTGGAGGGACTAGCGCGTGTGGATGAGCAGTTCTTC. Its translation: CASSLEGLARVDEQFF.

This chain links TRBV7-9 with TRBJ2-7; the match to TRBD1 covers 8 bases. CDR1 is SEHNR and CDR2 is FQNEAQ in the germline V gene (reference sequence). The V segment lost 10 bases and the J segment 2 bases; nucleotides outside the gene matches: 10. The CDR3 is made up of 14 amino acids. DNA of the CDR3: TGTGCCAACAGGCCCGGGACAGGTACCTACGAGCAGTACTTC. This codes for CANRPGTGTYEQYF.

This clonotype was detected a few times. The CDR3: CASSLWPGNTIYF. The CDR3 coding sequence is TGTGCCAGCAGCCTCTGGCCCGGAAACACCATATATTTT. The V call is TRBV7-2, the J call TRBJ1-3; D is undetermined. Germline values: CDR1 SGHTA, CDR2 FQGNSA. V lost 5 bases and J 4 bases, leaving 9 bases between the germline ends. This CDR3 is built from 13 residues. The full variable domain, with the rest looked up from reference TRBV7-2 and TRBJ1-3, is GAGVSQSPSNKVTEKGKDVELRCDPISGHTALYWYRQSLGQGLEFLIYFQGNSAPDKSGLPSDRFSAERTGGSVSTLTIQRTQQEDSAVYLCASSLWPGNTIYFGEGSWLTVV.

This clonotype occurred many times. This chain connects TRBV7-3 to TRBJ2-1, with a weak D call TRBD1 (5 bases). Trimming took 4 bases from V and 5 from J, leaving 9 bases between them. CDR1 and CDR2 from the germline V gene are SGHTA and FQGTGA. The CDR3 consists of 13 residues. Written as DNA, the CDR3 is TGTGCCAGCAGCTCCAGGGCCCACAATGAGCAGTTCTTC. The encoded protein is CASSSRAHNEQFF.

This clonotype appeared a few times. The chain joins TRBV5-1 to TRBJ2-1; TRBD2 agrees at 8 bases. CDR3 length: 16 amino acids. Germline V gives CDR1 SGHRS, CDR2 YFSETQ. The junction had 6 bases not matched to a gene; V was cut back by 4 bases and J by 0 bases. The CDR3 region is CASSPPSGSSYNEQFF. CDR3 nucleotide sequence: TGCGCCAGCAGCCCTCCGAGCGGGAGCTCCTACAATGAGCAGTTCTTC.

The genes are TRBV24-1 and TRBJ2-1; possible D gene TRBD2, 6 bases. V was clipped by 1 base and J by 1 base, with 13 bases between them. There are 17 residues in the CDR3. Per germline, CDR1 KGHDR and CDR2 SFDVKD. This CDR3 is CATSDLSGDRSYNEQFF. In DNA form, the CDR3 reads TGTGCCACCAGTGATTTATCGGGGGATCGATCCTACAATGAGCAGTTCTTC.

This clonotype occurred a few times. The CDR3 nucleotides read TGTGCTAGTGGTCCGGGACAGGGAAAAACTGAAGCTTTCTTT. The encoded protein is CASGPGQGKTEAFF. V is TRBV12-5 and J is TRBJ1-1; 9 bases line up with TRBD1. CDR1 and CDR2 (germline): LGHNT, FRNRAP. The V and J ends lost 5 bases and 5 bases, in that order; junction bases with no gene match: 6. The CDR3 is made up of 14 amino acids.

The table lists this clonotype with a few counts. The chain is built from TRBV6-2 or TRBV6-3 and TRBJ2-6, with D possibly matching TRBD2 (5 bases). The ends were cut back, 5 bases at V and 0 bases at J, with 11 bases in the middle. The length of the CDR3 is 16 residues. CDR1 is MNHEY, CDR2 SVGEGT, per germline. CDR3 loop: CASSRLRDSGANVLTF. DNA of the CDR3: TGTGCCAGCAGTCGTCTACGGGACTCTGGGGCCAACGTCCTGACTTTC.

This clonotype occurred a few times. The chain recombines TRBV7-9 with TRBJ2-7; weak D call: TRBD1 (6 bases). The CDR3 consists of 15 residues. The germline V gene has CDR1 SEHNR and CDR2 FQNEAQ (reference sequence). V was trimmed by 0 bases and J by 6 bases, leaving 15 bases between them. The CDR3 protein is CASSLAGQQGREQYF. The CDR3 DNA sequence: TGTGCCAGCAGCTTAGCGGGGCAACAGGGCCGCGAGCAGTACTTC.

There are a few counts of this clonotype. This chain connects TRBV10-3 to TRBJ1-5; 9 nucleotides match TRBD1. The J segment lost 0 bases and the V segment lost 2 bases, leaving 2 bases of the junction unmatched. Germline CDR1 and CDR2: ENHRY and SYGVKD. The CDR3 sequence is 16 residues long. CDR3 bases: TGTGCCATCAGTGAGCGGACAGGGGTTAGCAATCAGCCCCAGCATTTT. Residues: CAISERTGVSNQPQHF.

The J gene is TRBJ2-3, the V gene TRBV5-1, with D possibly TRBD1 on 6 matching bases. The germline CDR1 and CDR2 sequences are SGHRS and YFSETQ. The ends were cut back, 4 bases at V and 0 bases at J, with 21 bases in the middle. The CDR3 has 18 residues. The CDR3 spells CASSPTGPRVGSTDTQYF. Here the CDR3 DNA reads TGCGCCAGCAGCCCAACAGGGCCCCGTGTCGGCAGCACAGATACGCAGTATTTT.

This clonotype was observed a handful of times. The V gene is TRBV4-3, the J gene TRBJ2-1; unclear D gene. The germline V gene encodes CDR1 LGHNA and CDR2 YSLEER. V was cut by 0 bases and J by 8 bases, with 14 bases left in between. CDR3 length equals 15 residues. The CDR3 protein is CASSQDFELYDEQFF. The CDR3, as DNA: TGCGCCAGCAGCCAAGATTTTGAACTATACGATGAGCAGTTCTTC.

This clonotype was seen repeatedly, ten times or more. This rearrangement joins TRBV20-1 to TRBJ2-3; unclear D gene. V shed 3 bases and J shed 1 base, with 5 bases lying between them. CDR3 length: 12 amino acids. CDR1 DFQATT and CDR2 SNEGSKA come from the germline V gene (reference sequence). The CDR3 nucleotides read TGCAGTGCTAGCTCTCGCACAGATACGCAGTATTTT. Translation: CSASSRTDTQYF.

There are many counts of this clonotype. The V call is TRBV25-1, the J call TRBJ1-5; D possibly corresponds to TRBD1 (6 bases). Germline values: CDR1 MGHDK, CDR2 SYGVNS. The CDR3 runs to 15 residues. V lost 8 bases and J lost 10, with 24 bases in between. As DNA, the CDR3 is TGTGCCAGCCAAACCGGGGACATCCCTTACCAACCCCAGCATTTT. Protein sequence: CASQTGDIPYQPQHF.

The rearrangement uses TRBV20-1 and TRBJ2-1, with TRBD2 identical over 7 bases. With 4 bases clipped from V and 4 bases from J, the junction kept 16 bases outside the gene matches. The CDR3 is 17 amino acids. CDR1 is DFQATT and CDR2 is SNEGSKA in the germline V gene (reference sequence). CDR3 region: CSATQGDRGVDYNEQFF. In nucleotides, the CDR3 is TGCAGTGCTACCCAAGGGGACCGGGGGGTCGATTACAATGAGCAGTTCTTC.

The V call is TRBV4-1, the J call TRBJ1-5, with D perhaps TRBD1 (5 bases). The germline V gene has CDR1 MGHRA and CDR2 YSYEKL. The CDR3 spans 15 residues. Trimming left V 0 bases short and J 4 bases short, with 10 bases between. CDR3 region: CASSQDREGNQPQHF. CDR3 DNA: TGCGCCAGCAGCCAAGACCGGGAGGGGAATCAGCCCCAGCATTTT.

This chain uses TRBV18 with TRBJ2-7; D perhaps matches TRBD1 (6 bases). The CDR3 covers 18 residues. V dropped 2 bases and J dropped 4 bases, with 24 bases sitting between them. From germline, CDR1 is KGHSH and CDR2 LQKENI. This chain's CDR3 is CASSPGARGYSRRYEQYF. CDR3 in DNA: TGTGCCAGCTCACCAGGAGCAAGGGGGTATTCCCGGCGGTACGAGCAGTACTTC.

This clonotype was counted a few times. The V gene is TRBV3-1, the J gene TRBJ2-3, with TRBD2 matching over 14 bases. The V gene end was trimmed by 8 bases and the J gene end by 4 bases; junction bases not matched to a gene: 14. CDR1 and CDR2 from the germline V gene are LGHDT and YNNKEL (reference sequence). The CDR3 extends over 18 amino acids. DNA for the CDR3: TGTGCCAGCTGCTTCGGACTAGCGGGAGGTAGGGGCGCAGATACGCAGTATTTT. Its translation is CASCFGLAGGRGADTQYF.

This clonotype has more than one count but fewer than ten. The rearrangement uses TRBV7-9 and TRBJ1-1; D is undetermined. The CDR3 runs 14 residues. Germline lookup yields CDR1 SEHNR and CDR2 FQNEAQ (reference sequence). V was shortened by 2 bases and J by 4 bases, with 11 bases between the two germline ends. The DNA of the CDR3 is TGTGCCAGCAGCTTACCGCTGACCAGCACTGAAGCTTTCTTT. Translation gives CASSLPLTSTEAFF.

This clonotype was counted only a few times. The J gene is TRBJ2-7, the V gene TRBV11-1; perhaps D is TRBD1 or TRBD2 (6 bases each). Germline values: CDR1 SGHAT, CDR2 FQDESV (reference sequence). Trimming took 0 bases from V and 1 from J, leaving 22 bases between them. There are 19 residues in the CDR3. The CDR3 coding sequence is TGTGCCAGCAGCTTAGCGAAAGGGGGGAATATCCATTGGTCCTACGAGCAGTACTTC. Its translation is CASSLAKGGNIHWSYEQYF.

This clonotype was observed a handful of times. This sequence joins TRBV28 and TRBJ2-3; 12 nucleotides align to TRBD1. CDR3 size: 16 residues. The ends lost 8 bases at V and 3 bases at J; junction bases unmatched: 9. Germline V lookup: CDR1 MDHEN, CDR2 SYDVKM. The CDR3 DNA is TGTGCCAGCGACCTGGGGGGACAGGGGGCAACAGATACGCAGTATTTT. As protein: CASDLGGQGATDTQYF.

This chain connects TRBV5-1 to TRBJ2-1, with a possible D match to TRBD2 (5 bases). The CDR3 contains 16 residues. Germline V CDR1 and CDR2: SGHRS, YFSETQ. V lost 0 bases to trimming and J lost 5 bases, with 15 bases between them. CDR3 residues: CASSLEARRGDNEQFF. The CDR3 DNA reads TGCGCCAGCAGCTTGGAGGCCCGCCGGGGAGACAATGAGCAGTTCTTC.

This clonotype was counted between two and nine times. CDR3 DNA: TGTGCCAGCAGTTCACCCCTGGACGGAGTGAACACTGAAGCTTTCTTT. Translating gives CASSSPLDGVNTEAFF. The V call is TRBV28, the J call TRBJ1-1, with D uncertain. The CDR3 length is 16 residues. The V gene lost 4 bases and the J gene lost 0 bases, with 15 bases spanning the gap. Germline CDR1 reads MDHEN; CDR2 reads SYDVKM.

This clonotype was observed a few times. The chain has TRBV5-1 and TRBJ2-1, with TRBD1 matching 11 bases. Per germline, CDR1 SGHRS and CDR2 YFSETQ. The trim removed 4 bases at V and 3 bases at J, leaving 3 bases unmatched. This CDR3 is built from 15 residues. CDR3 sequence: CASSRGQGVYNEQFF. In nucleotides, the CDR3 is TGCGCCAGCAGCCGGGGACAGGGGGTCTACAATGAGCAGTTCTTC.